These 22 T cell receptor beta chains originate from one sample sequenced in a study of blood T cell repertoires in COVID-19 (TCRdb year 2020). Libraries came from the immunoSEQ multiplex PCR assay. In TCRdb, the immuneACCESS table is reduced to in-frame sequences with V and J assigned. These tables do not hold every clone; where another copy was compared, an unresolved V gene accounts for under half, and the others remain unexplained. The sample contains over 150,000 clones, 70% to 80% of them found a single time. The ten biggest clones cover 8% to 9.5% of the sample. Sequenced input: peripheral blood. The receptors were gathered from a man in his sixties with acute or convalescent COVID-19.

A few counts support this clone. The chain links TRBV7-3 to TRBJ2-2; 7 nucleotides line up with TRBD1. J was trimmed by 6 bases and V by 5 bases; bases with no gene match: 6. The V gene's germline CDR1 is SGHTA and CDR2 FQGTGA. This CDR3 is 14 amino acids long. The CDR3 here is CASSLRQGSGELFF. DNA of the CDR3: TGTGCCAGCAGCCTAAGACAGGGTTCCGGGGAGCTGTTTTTT.

Concerning this clone itself: Other DNA sequences in the same sample also yield this CDR3. The chain carries TRBV5-4 and TRBJ1-2; 10 bases line up with TRBD1. CDR1 and CDR2 (germline): SGHNT, YYREEE (reference sequence). Trimming took 5 bases from V and 2 from J; bases not matched to a gene: 6. This CDR3 spans 15 amino acids. DNA for the CDR3: TGTGCCAGCAGTCCGGACAGGGGGAAGAACTATGGCTACACCTTC. It specifies CASSPDRGKNYGYTF.

The chain couples TRBV19 to TRBJ1-1; D gene ambiguous. Germline CDR1 and CDR2: LNHDA and SQIVND (reference sequence). Trimming took 10 bases from V and 5 from J, leaving 20 bases between them. This CDR3 comprises 14 residues. The CDR3 sequence: CATDGSRHSTEAFF. As DNA, the CDR3 is TGTGCCACCGACGGATCGCGGCATTCGACTGAAGCTTTCTTT.

The chain carries TRBV9 and TRBJ2-5; 11 bases line up with TRBD1. From germline, CDR1 is SGDLS and CDR2 YYNGEE. V lost 3 bases, J lost 4 bases, and 5 bases stayed unmatched. This CDR3 has 15 amino acids. CDR3 sequence: CASSEPGQGGETQYF. CDR3 nucleotide sequence: TGTGCCAGCAGCGAGCCGGGACAGGGGGGAGAGACCCAGTACTTC.

The genes are TRBV3-1 (or the pseudogene TRBV3-2) and TRBJ2-4; D is uncertain. V shed 1 base and J shed 1 base, with 11 bases lying between them. This CDR3 comprises 16 residues. Germline lookup yields CDR1 LGHDT and CDR2 YNNKEL (reference sequence). In DNA form, the CDR3 reads TGTGCCAGCAGCCAAGGAGTTCCCCTTGCCAAAAACATTCAGTACTTC. It yields the protein CASSQGVPLAKNIQYF.

The rearrangement joins TRBV10-3 to TRBJ2-3; 8 nucleotides line up with TRBD2. From germline, CDR1 is ENHRY and CDR2 SYGVKD. This CDR3 comprises 17 residues. J lost 2 bases, V lost 3 bases, and 10 bases had no gene match. The CDR3 region is CAISERSGGLNTDTQYF. The CDR3 nucleotides read TGTGCCATCAGTGAACGCAGCGGGGGCCTCAACACAGATACGCAGTATTTT.

The rearrangement joins TRBV7-2 to TRBJ2-1, with 7 nucleotides matching TRBD1. This CDR3 is built from 15 residues. Germline V gives CDR1 SGHTA, CDR2 FQGNSA. V lost 4 bases, J lost 5 bases, and 8 bases stayed unmatched. Written as DNA, the CDR3 is TGTGCCAGCAGCTCAGGGACAGACCCGGACAATGAGCAGTTCTTC. Translation: CASSSGTDPDNEQFF. Together with reference TRBV7-2 and TRBJ2-1, the CDR3 gives the full variable domain: GAGVSQSPSNKVTEKGKDVELRCDPISGHTALYWYRQSLGQGLEFLIYFQGNSAPDKSGLPSDRFSAERTGGSVSTLTIQRTQQEDSAVYLCASSSGTDPDNEQFFGPGTRLTVL.

The V call is TRBV5-4, the J call TRBJ2-7; perhaps TRBD1 as D (6 bases). V lost 3 bases and J lost 9, with 13 bases in between. Germline CDR1 SGHNT, CDR2 YYREEE (reference sequence). The CDR3 is 12 residues long. The CDR3 DNA reads TGTGCCAGCAGCTCGGACAGTCTCGGGCAGTACTTC. Residues: CASSSDSLGQYF.

This clone was found a few times. The chain links TRBV6-5 to TRBJ2-7; tentative D call: TRBD1 (6 bases). CDR1 and CDR2 from the germline V gene are MNHEY and SVGAGI. V was cut by 6 bases and J by 3 bases, with 15 bases left in between. This CDR3 has 14 amino acids. CDR3 sequence reads: CASRGQGPHYEQYF. The CDR3 bases are TGTGCCAGCAGAGGGCAGGGGCCTCACTACGAGCAGTACTTC.

The chain recombines TRBV7-9 with TRBJ2-1; perhaps TRBD1 as D (5 bases). The V end was cut by 10 bases, the J end by 8 bases, with 18 bases between. The CDR3 spans 13 residues. CDR1 is SEHNR and CDR2 is FQNEAQ in the germline V gene (reference sequence). CDR3 protein: CATQGAGWDEQFF. The CDR3 DNA sequence: TGTGCCACCCAAGGGGCAGGGTGGGATGAGCAGTTCTTC.

The chain links TRBV27 to TRBJ2-1, with D tentatively TRBD2 (5 bases). This CDR3 has 13 residues. V lost 3 bases, J lost 2 bases, and 5 bases lay in between. CDR1 and CDR2 from the germline V gene are MNHEY and SMNVEV (reference sequence). As DNA, the CDR3 is TGTGCCAGCAGTTTCGGGACCTACAATGAGCAGTTCTTC. Protein: CASSFGTYNEQFF.

The chain uses TRBV4-2 and TRBJ1-5; 8 bases align to TRBD1. CDR1 LGHNA and CDR2 YNFKEQ come from the germline V gene. CDR3 size: 17 residues. V shed 3 bases, J shed 0 bases, and the junction held 7 bases outside the gene matches. CDR3 nucleotides: TGTGCCAGCAGCCAGGGGACAGGTCCGAATAGCAATCAGCCCCAGCATTTT. Encoded protein: CASSQGTGPNSNQPQHF.

The J gene is TRBJ2-3, the V gene TRBV30; 7 positions match TRBD2. V was pared by 2 bases and J by 4 bases, with 6 bases of the junction left unmatched. Per the germline V gene, CDR1 is GTSNPN and CDR2 is SVGIG (reference sequence). This CDR3 has 14 amino acids. The CDR3 DNA sequence: TGTGCCTGGAGTACTAGCGCAGCGGCAGATACGCAGTATTTT. Amino acids: CAWSTSAAADTQYF.

The chain combines TRBV6-1 with TRBJ2-1; 9 positions agree with TRBD1. The germline V gene encodes CDR1 MNHNS and CDR2 SASEGT. The length of the CDR3 is 15 residues. V shed 3 bases and J 8 bases; nucleotides not matched to a gene: 8. The CDR3 loop is CASSDTGQGLDEQFF. CDR3 in DNA: TGTGCCAGCAGTGACACAGGACAGGGGTTAGATGAGCAGTTCTTC.

The CDR3 sequence: CASSQGHLNTEAFF. CDR3 in DNA: TGCGCCAGCAGCCAGGGACATCTGAACACTGAAGCTTTCTTT. The rearrangement links TRBV4-3 to TRBJ1-1; perhaps TRBD1 as D (6 bases). Germline lookup yields CDR1 LGHNA and CDR2 YSLEER. The germline V and J ends were trimmed by 3 bases and 0 bases, with 8 bases remaining between them. CDR3 length: 14 amino acids.

CDR3 sequence: CASTNGGRGSPLHF. The DNA for the CDR3 is TGTGCCAGCACCAACGGTGGCAGAGGATCACCCCTCCACTTT. V and J are TRBV3-1 (or the pseudogene TRBV3-2) and TRBJ1-6; D unclear. Germline V CDR1 and CDR2: LGHDT, YNNKEL (reference sequence). V lost 7 bases and J lost 10, with 17 bases in between. The CDR3 totals 14 residues.

This clone has a handful of counts. The genes are TRBV11-2 and TRBJ1-2, with 7 bases matching TRBD1. CDR3 length equals 14 residues. Germline V gene data show CDR1 as SGHAT and CDR2 as FQNNGV. Unmatched junction bases numbered 7, after V lost 5 bases and J lost 4 bases. The CDR3 sequence: CASSPTGVLYGYTF. The CDR3 bases are TGTGCCAGCAGCCCAACAGGGGTCCTCTATGGCTACACCTTC.

This chain uses TRBV5-1 with TRBJ2-2; D might be TRBD2 (6 bases). V was clipped by 3 bases and J by 0 bases, with 18 bases between them. The V gene's germline CDR1 is SGHRS and CDR2 YFSETQ. The CDR3 runs 18 residues. For the CDR3, the DNA is TGCGCCAGCAGCTCGCGAATTTTGGGCGGGGCGAACACCGGGGAGCTGTTTTTT. Residues: CASSSRILGGANTGELFF.

This clone was seen a few times. The same CDR3 also results from other DNA sequences found in this sample. The rearrangement links TRBV18 to TRBJ2-1, with 7 bases matching TRBD1. This CDR3 spans 14 amino acids. V lost 3 bases, J lost 7 bases, and 6 bases stayed unmatched. Germline V lookup: CDR1 KGHSH, CDR2 LQKENI. The CDR3 here is CASSPGQTLNEQFF. The CDR3 DNA reads as TGTGCCAGCTCACCGGGACAGACACTAAATGAGCAGTTCTTC.

The rearrangement joins TRBV19 to TRBJ2-2; 9 nucleotides match TRBD1. Germline V gene data show CDR1 as LNHDA and CDR2 as SQIVND (reference sequence). The length of the CDR3 is 14 residues. After removal of 6 bases from V and 4 bases from J, the junction contained 3 bases not matched to a gene. The CDR3 spells CASSWTGATGELFF. The CDR3 bases are TGTGCCAGTAGCTGGACAGGGGCCACCGGGGAGCTGTTTTTT.

The chain has TRBV30 and TRBJ1-3, with D maybe TRBD1 (5 bases). CDR3 length: 14 amino acids. In germline, CDR1 is GTSNPN, CDR2 SVGIG (reference sequence). V lost 7 bases and J 1 base, leaving 14 bases between the germline ends. CDR3 protein: CASNRGGSGNTIYF. The CDR3 bases are TGTGCCTCCAACCGGGGGGGGTCTGGAAACACCATATATTTT.

This clone was seen only once. The rearrangement joins TRBV10-3 to TRBJ2-1; D is undetermined. Germline values: CDR1 ENHRY, CDR2 SYGVKD. Trimming stripped 7 bases from V and 7 bases from J, with 20 bases between. The CDR3 runs 15 residues. The CDR3 DNA reads as TGTGCCATCAAGGAAGGCTCCCTATCGGGTAATGAGCAGTTCTTC. This translates into CAIKEGSLSGNEQFF.